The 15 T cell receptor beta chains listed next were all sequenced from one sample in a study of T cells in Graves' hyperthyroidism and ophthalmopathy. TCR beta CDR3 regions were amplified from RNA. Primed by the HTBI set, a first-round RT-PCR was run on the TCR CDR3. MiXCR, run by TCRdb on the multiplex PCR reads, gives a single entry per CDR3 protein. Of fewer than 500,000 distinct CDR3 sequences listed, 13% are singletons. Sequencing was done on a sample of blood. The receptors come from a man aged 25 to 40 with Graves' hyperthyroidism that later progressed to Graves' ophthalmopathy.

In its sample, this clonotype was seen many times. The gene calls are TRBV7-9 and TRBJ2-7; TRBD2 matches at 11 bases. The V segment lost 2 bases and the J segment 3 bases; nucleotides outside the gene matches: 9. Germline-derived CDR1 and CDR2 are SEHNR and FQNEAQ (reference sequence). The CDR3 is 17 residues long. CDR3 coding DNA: TGTGCCAGCAGCTTACCCGTCCGGCTAGCGGGGGGCTACGAGCAGTACTTC. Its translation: CASSLPVRLAGGYEQYF.

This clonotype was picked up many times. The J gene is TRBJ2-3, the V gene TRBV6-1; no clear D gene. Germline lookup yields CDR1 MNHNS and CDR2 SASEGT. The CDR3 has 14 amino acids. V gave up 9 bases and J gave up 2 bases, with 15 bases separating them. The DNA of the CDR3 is TGTGCCAGTCGGCTTGGCGGCCTCACAGATACGCAGTATTTT. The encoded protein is CASRLGGLTDTQYF.

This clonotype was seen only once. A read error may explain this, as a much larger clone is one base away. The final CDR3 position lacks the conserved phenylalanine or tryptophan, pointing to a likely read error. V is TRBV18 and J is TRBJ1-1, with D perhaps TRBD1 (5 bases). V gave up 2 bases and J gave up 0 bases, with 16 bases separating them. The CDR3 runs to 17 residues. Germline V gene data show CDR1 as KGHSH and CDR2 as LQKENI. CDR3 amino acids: CASSPYAPGRMNTEAFS. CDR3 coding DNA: TGTGCCAGCTCACCATATGCACCGGGACGGATGAACACTGAAGCTTTCTCT.

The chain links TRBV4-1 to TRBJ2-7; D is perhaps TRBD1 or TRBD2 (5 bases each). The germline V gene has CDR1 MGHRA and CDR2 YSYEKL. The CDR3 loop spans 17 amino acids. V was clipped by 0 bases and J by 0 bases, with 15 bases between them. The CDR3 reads CASSQDGARAPSYEQYF. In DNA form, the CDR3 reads TGCGCCAGCAGCCAAGACGGGGCGCGGGCCCCCTCCTACGAGCAGTACTTC.

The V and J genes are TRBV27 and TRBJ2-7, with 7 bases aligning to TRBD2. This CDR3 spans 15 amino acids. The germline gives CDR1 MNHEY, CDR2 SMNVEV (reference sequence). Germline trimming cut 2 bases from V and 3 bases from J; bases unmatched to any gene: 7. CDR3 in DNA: TGTGCCAGCAGTTTAGGTACTGGGGGGGTCTACGAGCAGTACTTC. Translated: CASSLGTGGVYEQYF.

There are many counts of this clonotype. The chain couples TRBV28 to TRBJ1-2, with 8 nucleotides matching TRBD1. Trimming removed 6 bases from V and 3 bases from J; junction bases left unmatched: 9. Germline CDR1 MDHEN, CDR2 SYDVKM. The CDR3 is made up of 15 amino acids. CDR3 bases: TGTGCCAGCAGCGGACAGGGAGGTGTATACTATGGCTACACCTTC. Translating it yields CASSGQGGVYYGYTF.

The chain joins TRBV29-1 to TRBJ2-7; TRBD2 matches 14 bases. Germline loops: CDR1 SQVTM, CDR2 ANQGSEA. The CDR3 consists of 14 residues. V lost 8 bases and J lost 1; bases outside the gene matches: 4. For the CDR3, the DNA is TGCAGCTCTGGGACTAGCGGGGGTTCCTACGAGCAGTACTTC. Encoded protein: CSSGTSGGSYEQYF.

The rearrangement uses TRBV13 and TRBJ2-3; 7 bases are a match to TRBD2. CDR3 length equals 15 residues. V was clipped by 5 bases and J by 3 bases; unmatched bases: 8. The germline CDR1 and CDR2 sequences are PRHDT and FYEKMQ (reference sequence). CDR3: CASSQAAGVTDTQYF. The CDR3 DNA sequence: TGTGCCAGCAGCCAAGCGGCGGGGGTTACAGATACGCAGTATTTT.

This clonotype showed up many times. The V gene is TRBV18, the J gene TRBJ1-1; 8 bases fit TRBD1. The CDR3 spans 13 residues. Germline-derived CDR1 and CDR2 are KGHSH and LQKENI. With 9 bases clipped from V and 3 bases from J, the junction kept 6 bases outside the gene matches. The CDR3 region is CASCRGQDTEAFF. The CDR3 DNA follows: TGTGCCAGTTGCAGGGGGCAGGACACTGAAGCTTTCTTT. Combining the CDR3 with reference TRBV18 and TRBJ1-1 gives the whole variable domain NAGVMQNPRHLVRRRGQEARLRCSPMKGHSHVYWYRQLPEEGLKFMVYLQKENIIDESGMPKERFSAEFPKEGPSILRIQQVVRGDSAAYFCASCRGQDTEAFFGQGTRLTVV.

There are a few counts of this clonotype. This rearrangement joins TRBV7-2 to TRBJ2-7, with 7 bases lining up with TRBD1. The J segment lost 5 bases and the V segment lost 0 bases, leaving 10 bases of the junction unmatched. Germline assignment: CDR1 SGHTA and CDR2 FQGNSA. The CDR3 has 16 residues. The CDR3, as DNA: TGTGCCAGCAGCTTAGCGGTCGACAGGGTTCTTCACGAGCAGTACTTC. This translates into CASSLAVDRVLHEQYF.

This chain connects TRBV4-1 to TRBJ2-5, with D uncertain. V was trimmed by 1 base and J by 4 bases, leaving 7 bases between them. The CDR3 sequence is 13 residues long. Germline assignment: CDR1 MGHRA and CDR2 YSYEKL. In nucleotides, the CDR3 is TGCGCCAGCAGCCAAGTGGGCCCAGAGACCCAGTACTTC. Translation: CASSQVGPETQYF.

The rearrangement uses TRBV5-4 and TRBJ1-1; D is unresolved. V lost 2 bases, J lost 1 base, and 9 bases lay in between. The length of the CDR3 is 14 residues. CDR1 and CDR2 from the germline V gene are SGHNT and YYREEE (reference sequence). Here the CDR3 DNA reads TGTGCCAGCAGCTTTGCAAACTCGAACACTGAAGCTTTCTTT. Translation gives CASSFANSNTEAFF.

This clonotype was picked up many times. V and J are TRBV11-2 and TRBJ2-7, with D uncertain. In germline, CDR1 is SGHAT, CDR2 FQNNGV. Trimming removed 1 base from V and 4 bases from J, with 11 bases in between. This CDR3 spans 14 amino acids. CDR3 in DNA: TGTGCCAGCAGCTTAGTCGCAGGAGTTTACGAGCAGTACTTC. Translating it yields CASSLVAGVYEQYF.

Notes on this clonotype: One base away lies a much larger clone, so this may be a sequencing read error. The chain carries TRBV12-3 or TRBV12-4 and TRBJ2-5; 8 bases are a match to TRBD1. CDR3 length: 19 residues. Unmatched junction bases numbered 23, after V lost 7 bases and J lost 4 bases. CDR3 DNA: TGTGCCAGCACCAATTCGAGGGGCAGGGGGCCGGTAAATCCAGAGACCCAGTACTTC. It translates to CASTNSRGRGPVNPETQYF.

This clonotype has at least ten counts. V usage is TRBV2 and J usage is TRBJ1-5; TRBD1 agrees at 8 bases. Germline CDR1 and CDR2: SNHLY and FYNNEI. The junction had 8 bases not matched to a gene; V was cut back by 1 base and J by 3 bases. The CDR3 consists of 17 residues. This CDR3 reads CASSEGSGGLNNQPQHF. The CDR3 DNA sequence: TGTGCCAGCAGTGAAGGGTCAGGGGGCCTTAACAATCAGCCCCAGCATTTT.